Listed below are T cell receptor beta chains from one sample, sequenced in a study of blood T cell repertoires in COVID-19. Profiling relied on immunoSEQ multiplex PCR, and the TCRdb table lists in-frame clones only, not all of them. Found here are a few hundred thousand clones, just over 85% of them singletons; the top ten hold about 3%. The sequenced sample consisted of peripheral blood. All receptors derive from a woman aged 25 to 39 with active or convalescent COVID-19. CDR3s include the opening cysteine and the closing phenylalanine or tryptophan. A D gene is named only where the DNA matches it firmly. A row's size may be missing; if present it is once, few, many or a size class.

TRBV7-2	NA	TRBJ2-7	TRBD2	CASSWGTSDPYEQYF	TGTGCCAGCAGCTGGGGGACTAGCGATCCCTACGAGCAGTACTTC
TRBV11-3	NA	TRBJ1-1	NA	CASSLVGNTEAFF	TGTGCCAGCAGCTTAGTCGGGAACACTGAAGCTTTCTTT
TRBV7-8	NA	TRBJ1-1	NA	CASSTGTEAFF	TGTGCCAGCAGCACAGGGACTGAAGCTTTCTTT
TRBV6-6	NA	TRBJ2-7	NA	CASSTLPGYEQYF	TGTGCCAGCAGCACCCTGCCGGGCTACGAGCAGTACTTC
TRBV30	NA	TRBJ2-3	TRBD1	CAWRTGQALGRDTQYF	TGTGCCTGGAGAACAGGACAGGCCTTAGGCAGGGATACGCAGTATTTT
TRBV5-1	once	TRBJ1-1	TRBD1	CASSPGQGMSSTEAFF	TGCGCCAGCAGCCCAGGACAGGGGATGTCGTCCACTGAAGCTTTCTTT
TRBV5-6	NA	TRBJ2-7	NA	CASSQFPGRFEQYF	TGTGCCAGCAGCCAGTTCCCAGGGAGGTTCGAGCAGTACTTC
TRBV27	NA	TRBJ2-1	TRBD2	CASKPIAGGYNEQFF	TGTGCCAGCAAACCGATAGCGGGGGGTTACAATGAGCAGTTCTTC
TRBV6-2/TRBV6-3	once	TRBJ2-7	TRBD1	CASSRDREFNEQYF	TGTGCCAGCAGTCGGGACAGGGAGTTCAACGAGCAGTACTTC
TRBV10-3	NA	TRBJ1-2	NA	CAISESTANYGYTF	TGTGCCATCAGTGAAAGTACAGCTAACTATGGCTACACCTTC
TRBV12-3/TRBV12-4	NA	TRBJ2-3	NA	CASSAQSTDTQYF	TGTGCCAGCAGTGCACAGAGCACAGATACGCAGTATTTT
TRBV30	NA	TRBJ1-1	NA	CAWSVAMNTEAFF	TGTGCCTGGAGTGTGGCCATGAACACTGAAGCTTTCTTT
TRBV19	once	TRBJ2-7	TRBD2	CASSSGGGYEQYF	TGTGCCAGTAGTAGCGGGGGGGGCTACGAGCAGTACTTC
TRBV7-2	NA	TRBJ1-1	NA	CASSLEPVNTEAFF	TGTGCCAGCAGCTTAGAACCAGTGAACACTGAAGCTTTCTTT
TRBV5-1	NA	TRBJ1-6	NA	CASSLSPGNSFNSPLHF	TGCGCCAGCAGCTTGAGTCCCGGGAATAGCTTCAATTCACCCCTCCACTTT
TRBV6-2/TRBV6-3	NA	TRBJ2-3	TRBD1	CASNPGTGGSDTQYF	TGTGCCAGCAACCCCGGGACAGGGGGATCCGATACGCAGTATTTT
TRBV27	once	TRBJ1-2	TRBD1	CASSPQRDRGPSNYGYTF	TGTGCCAGCAGTCCCCAACGGGACAGGGGACCTTCTAACTATGGCTACACCTTC
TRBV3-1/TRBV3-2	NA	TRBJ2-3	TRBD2	CASSQGASGVTDTQYF	TGTGCCAGCAGCCAAGGGGCTAGCGGGGTAACAGATACGCAGTATTTT
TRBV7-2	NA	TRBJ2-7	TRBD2	CASSLVGGTSDSYEQYF	TGTGCCAGCAGCTTAGTAGGGGGGACTAGCGACTCCTACGAGCAGTACTTC
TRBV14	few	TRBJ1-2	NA	CASSPGGNYGYTF	TGTGCCAGCAGCCCCGGAGGGAACTATGGCTACACCTTC
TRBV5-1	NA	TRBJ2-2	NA	CASLNLEGSSNTGELFF	TGCGCCAGCCTCAATCTAGAGGGATCATCGAACACCGGGGAGCTGTTTTTT
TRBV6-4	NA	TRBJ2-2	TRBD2	CASSASGGNTGELFF	TGTGCCAGCAGTGCCAGCGGGGGGAACACCGGGGAGCTGTTTTTT
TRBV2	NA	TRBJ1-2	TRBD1	CASSEFPGQGAINNYGYTF	TGTGCCAGCAGTGAATTTCCGGGACAGGGGGCTATAAATAACTATGGCTACACCTTC
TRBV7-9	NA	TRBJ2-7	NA	CASSLDRTEQYF	TGTGCCAGCAGCTTAGACAGGACGGAGCAGTACTTC
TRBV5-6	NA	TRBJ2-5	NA	CASSLNRRQETQYF	TGTGCCAGCAGCTTGAACAGGCGACAAGAGACCCAGTACTTC
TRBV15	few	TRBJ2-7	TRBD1	CATSSRTGAALLREQYF	TGTGCCACCAGCTCCCGGACAGGGGCGGCGTTACTACGAGAGCAGTACTTC